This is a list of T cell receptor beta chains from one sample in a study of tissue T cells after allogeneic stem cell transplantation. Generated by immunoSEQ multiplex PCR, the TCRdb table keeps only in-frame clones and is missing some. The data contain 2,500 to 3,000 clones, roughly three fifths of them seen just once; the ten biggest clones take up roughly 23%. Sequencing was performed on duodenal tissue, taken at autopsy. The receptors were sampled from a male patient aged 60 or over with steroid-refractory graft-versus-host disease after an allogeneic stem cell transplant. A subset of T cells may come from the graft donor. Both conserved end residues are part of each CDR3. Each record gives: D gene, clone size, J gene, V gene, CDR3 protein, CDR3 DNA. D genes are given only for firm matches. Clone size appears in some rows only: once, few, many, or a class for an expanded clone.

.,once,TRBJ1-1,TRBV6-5,CASSSHSTAGTEAFF,TGTGCCAGCAGTTCCCACTCGACAGCCGGCACTGAAGCTTTCTTT
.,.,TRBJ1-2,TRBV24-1,CATKPTGYYGYTF,TGTGCCACCAAGCCGACAGGTTACTATGGCTACACCTTC
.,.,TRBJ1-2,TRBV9,CASSVVGGTNYGYTF,TGTGCCAGCAGCGTAGTGGGAGGTACGAACTATGGCTACACCTTC
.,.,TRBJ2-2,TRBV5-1,CASSQGGDNLATGELFF,TGCGCCAGCAGCCAAGGTGGAGACAATTTAGCTACCGGGGAGCTGTTTTTT
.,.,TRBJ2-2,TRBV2,CASSEDPGNTGELFF,TGTGCCAGCAGTGAAGATCCCGGGAACACCGGGGAGCTGTTTTTT
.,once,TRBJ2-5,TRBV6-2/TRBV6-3,CASSGDRWETQYF,TGTGCCAGCAGTGGCGACAGGTGGGAGACCCAGTACTTC
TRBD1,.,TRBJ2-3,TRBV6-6,CASRRGDRGLDTQYF,TGTGCCAGCAGACGGGGGGACAGGGGGCTGGATACGCAGTATTTT
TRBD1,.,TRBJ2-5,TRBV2,CASSRQGETQYF,TGTGCCAGCAGCCGACAGGGGGAGACCCAGTACTTC
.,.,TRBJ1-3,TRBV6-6,CASSYSKENTIYF,TGTGCCAGCAGTTACTCGAAGGAAAACACCATATATTTT
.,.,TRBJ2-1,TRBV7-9,CASSLVGANEQFF,TGTGCCAGCAGCTTAGTTGGGGCCAATGAGCAGTTCTTC
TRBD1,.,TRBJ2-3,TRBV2,CASSAGTASTDTQYF,TGTGCCAGCAGTGCCGGGACAGCTAGCACAGATACGCAGTATTTT
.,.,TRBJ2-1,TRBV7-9,CASSSPGTSVNEQFF,TGTGCCAGCAGCTCCCCTGGAACTAGTGTCAATGAGCAGTTCTTC
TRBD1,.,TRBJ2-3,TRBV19,CASSPKGASHTDTQYF,TGTGCCAGTAGTCCTAAGGGGGCCTCCCACACAGATACGCAGTATTTT
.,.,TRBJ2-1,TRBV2,CASSVLGNEQFF,TGTGCCAGCAGTGTCCTGGGCAATGAGCAGTTCTTC
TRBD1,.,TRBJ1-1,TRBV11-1,CASSSRDRGEAFF,TGTGCCAGCAGCTCGCGGGACAGGGGAGAAGCTTTCTTT
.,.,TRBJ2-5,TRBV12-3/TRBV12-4,CASKGGETQYF,TGTGCCAGCAAGGGTGGAGAGACCCAGTACTTC
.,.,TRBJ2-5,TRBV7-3,CASSLNRQETQYF,TGTGCCAGCAGCTTAAACAGACAAGAGACCCAGTACTTC